Listed here are 20 T cell receptor beta chains from one sample, sequenced in a study of PD-1 blockade in classical Hodgkin lymphoma. The data were produced by immunoSEQ multiplex PCR, yet TCRdb's version contains in-frame clones alone and is incomplete. The sample shows approximately 44,000 clones, under 75% of them seen only once. All trial patients relapsed after autologous stem cell transplantation. The specimen was peripheral blood mononuclear cells (PBMCs), collected at baseline. The receptor set was obtained from a human donor with classical Hodgkin lymphoma.

The chain has TRBV12-5 and TRBJ1-1; 8 bases fit TRBD1. The trim removed 5 bases at V and 1 base at J, leaving 18 bases unmatched. The CDR3 consists of 19 residues. Germline V CDR1 and CDR2: LGHNT, FRNRAP. This CDR3 reads CASGIRLGLGQGANTEAFF. The CDR3 region has the DNA TGTGCTAGTGGTATCCGACTGGGGCTAGGGCAGGGGGCGAACACTGAAGCTTTCTTT.

This clone was seen a handful of times. The rearrangement links TRBV27 to TRBJ1-2; D not resolved. The CDR3 totals 14 residues. Germline CDR1 is MNHEY and CDR2 is SMNVEV (reference sequence). The V gene lost 2 bases and the J gene lost 6 bases, with 13 bases spanning the gap. The CDR3 spells CASSLKEYSDGYTF. The CDR3 DNA reads TGTGCCAGCAGTTTAAAGGAGTATTCCGATGGCTACACCTTC.

The chain carries TRBV7-8 and TRBJ2-1; 8 bases map to TRBD1. Germline values: CDR1 SGHVS, CDR2 FQNEAQ. The CDR3 totals 13 residues. After removal of 8 bases from V and 5 bases from J, the junction contained 5 bases not matched to a gene. CDR3 DNA sequence: TGTGCCAGCCGGGACAGGTACGACAATGAGCAGTTCTTC. The encoded protein is CASRDRYDNEQFF.

The chain links TRBV19 to TRBJ2-7; 8 bases align to TRBD1. CDR1 and CDR2 from the germline V gene are LNHDA and SQIVND (reference sequence). The CDR3 runs to 13 residues. With V trimmed by 4 bases and J by 3 bases, 2 bases remained unmatched. CDR3 coding DNA: TGTGCCAGTAGTAGTGACAGGGGCTACGAGCAGTACTTC. This sequence encodes CASSSDRGYEQYF.

The count of this clone is one. This chain joins TRBV18 and TRBJ2-1; 7 bases align to TRBD2. V shed 6 bases and J 8 bases; nucleotides not matched to a gene: 7. The CDR3 totals 13 residues. From germline, CDR1 is KGHSH and CDR2 LQKENI. CDR3 amino acids: CASSQRESDEQFF. DNA for the CDR3: TGTGCCAGCTCGCAGCGGGAATCTGATGAGCAGTTCTTC.

This clone was counted only a few times. Written as DNA, the CDR3 is TGTGCAACCACCTTGTTTGGACAGGGAGAAACCGGGGAGCTGTTTTTT. As protein: CATTLFGQGETGELFF. The J gene is TRBJ2-2, the V gene TRBV7-8, with 8 bases identical to TRBD1. CDR1 and CDR2 (germline): SGHVS, FQNEAQ. This CDR3 is built from 16 residues.

This clone was detected only a few times. This sequence joins TRBV27 and TRBJ2-5; D may correspond to TRBD1 or TRBD2 (6 bases each). The CDR3 loop spans 14 amino acids. V was trimmed by 0 bases and J by 5 bases, leaving 10 bases between them. CDR1 is MNHEY, CDR2 SMNVEV, per germline (reference sequence). CDR3 nucleotide sequence: TGTGCCAGCAGTTTATCGATGGGGGGCGAGACCCAGTACTTC. It encodes CASSLSMGGETQYF.

This chain links TRBV7-2 with TRBJ1-2, with TRBD1 matching 7 bases. The CDR3 totals 13 residues. Germline V lookup: CDR1 SGHTA, CDR2 FQGNSA. The trim removed 5 bases at V and 10 bases at J, leaving 10 bases unmatched. CDR3 nucleotides: TGTGCCAGCAGCCAGGGGGACACGACGGTCTACACCTTC. Its translation: CASSQGDTTVYTF.

The chain is built from TRBV6-5 and TRBJ1-1; D is unclear. CDR3 size: 14 residues. V lost 4 bases to trimming and J lost 0 bases, with 9 bases between them. Germline V gives CDR1 MNHEY, CDR2 SVGAGI. CDR3 in amino acids: CASSSSGVNTEAFF. The DNA of the CDR3 is TGTGCCAGCAGTTCTTCAGGAGTGAACACTGAAGCTTTCTTT.

The rearrangement links TRBV9 to TRBJ2-7, with D possibly being TRBD1 or TRBD2 (6 bases each). Looked up from germline, CDR1 is SGDLS and CDR2 is YYNGEE. V was pared by 3 bases and J by 9 bases, with 16 bases between. The CDR3 is 13 amino acids. The CDR3 sequence is CASSEGGSTTQYF. DNA for the CDR3: TGTGCCAGCAGCGAGGGGGGATCTACGACGCAGTACTTC.

The genes are TRBV28 and TRBJ1-1; D is uncertain. CDR1 is MDHEN and CDR2 is SYDVKM in the germline V gene. The CDR3 loop spans 15 amino acids. Trimming removed 3 bases from V and 4 bases from J, with 15 bases in between. CDR3 nucleotides: TGTGCCAGCAGTTTCTCATTGACTTTGGCCACTGAAGCTTTCTTT. Its protein is CASSFSLTLATEAFF.

The table lists this clone with a few counts. The chain uses TRBV30 and TRBJ1-1, with 7 bases fitting TRBD1. CDR1 is GTSNPN, CDR2 SVGIG, per germline (reference sequence). The CDR3 is 11 amino acids. V lost 1 base, J lost 8 bases, and 1 base stayed unmatched. CDR3 amino acids: CAWSADREAFF. The CDR3 nucleotides read TGTGCCTGGAGTGCGGACAGGGAAGCTTTCTTT.

The J gene is TRBJ1-1, the V gene TRBV7-9; D call uncertain. The germline V gene encodes CDR1 SEHNR and CDR2 FQNEAQ (reference sequence). The CDR3 is made up of 13 amino acids. The germline V and J ends were trimmed by 6 bases and 6 bases, with 14 bases remaining between them. The CDR3 bases are TGTGCCAGCAGACTCATCACGAAGGCTGAAGCTTTCTTT. It codes for CASRLITKAEAFF.

As DNA, the CDR3 is TGTGCCAGCAGCTCCAGGGTGAGTTACGAGCAGTACTTC. This translates into CASSSRVSYEQYF. The V call is TRBV7-9, the J call TRBJ2-7; tentative D call: TRBD1 (5 bases). The CDR3 covers 13 residues. V was pared by 4 bases and J by 4 bases, with 11 bases between. The germline gives CDR1 SEHNR, CDR2 FQNEAQ (reference sequence).

The V call is TRBV6-5, the J call TRBJ2-5, with D possibly matching TRBD1 (5 bases). V dropped 2 bases and J dropped 2 bases, with 6 bases sitting between them. Per germline, CDR1 MNHEY and CDR2 SVGAGI. This CDR3 is built from 13 residues. The CDR3 coding sequence is TGTGCCAGCAGTTACACAGGACAAGAGACCCAGTACTTC. This sequence encodes CASSYTGQETQYF.

The chain recombines TRBV19 with TRBJ2-7; D not certain. This CDR3 has 15 residues. Between the trimmed V and J ends, which lost 5 bases and 0 bases, there was a span of 14 bases. Looked up from germline, CDR1 is LNHDA and CDR2 is SQIVND (reference sequence). The CDR3 sequence: CASSPIAVDSYEQYF. CDR3 nucleotides: TGTGCCAGTAGTCCAATAGCTGTAGACTCCTACGAGCAGTACTTC.

This clone has just a few counts. This rearrangement joins TRBV5-1 to TRBJ2-7; D unresolved. The germline V gene encodes CDR1 SGHRS and CDR2 YFSETQ. The germline V and J ends were trimmed by 2 bases and 3 bases, with 12 bases remaining between them. This CDR3 comprises 14 residues. DNA for the CDR3: TGCGCCAGCAGCTTTACCTCCCGCGGCTACGAGCAGTACTTC. Translation: CASSFTSRGYEQYF.

The chain carries TRBV10-1 and TRBJ1-6; 9 bases fit TRBD1. This CDR3 has 17 amino acids. J lost 7 bases, V lost 6 bases, and 13 bases had no gene match. Germline assignment: CDR1 WNHNN and CDR2 SYGVQD (reference sequence). The CDR3 loop reads CASSGDRELRVNSPLHF. CDR3 nucleotide sequence: TGCGCCAGCAGCGGGGACAGGGAACTTCGAGTGAATTCACCCCTCCACTTT.

This chain uses TRBV27 with TRBJ2-3; 9 positions match TRBD2. Losses at the gene ends were 5 bases for V and 6 bases for J; bases not matched to a gene: 6. The CDR3 runs 14 residues. Germline V gene lookup returns CDR1 MNHEY and CDR2 SMNVEV (reference sequence). CDR3 in amino acids: CASSPLAGTDTQYF. CDR3 nucleotides: TGTGCCAGCAGTCCGCTAGCGGGAACGGATACGCAGTATTTT.

The chain has TRBV27 and TRBJ1-2; 7 positions match TRBD1. Trimming cost V 6 bases and J 3 bases; bases outside gene matches: 7. Germline values: CDR1 MNHEY, CDR2 SMNVEV (reference sequence). The CDR3 is 14 amino acids. CDR3 sequence: CASSRTGGYYGYTF. Here the CDR3 DNA reads TGTGCCAGCAGCCGGACAGGAGGGTACTATGGCTACACCTTC.